Below, one TCR beta chain is given with its context. These data are taken from a study of blood T cell repertoires in COVID-19. About the research overall: Material from acute and convalescent COVID-19 was sourced from the United States, Italy and Spain.

Sequenced by immunoSEQ multiplex PCR; TCRdb stores in-frame clones only, minus some. The table includes approximately 72,000 clones, nearly 90% detected once. The CDR3 consists of 15 residues. CDR1 is SGHNT, CDR2 YYREEE, per germline (reference sequence). The V gene lost 0 bases and the J gene lost 5 bases, with 14 bases spanning the gap. The chain recombines TRBV5-4 with TRBJ1-2, with unresolved D. The sequence was collected from a man in his fifties or sixties with acute or convalescent COVID-19. The sample consisted of peripheral blood. The CDR3 is CASSLVYGSLYGYTF. The DNA for the CDR3 is TGTGCCAGCAGCTTGGTCTACGGGTCTCTATATGGCTACACCTTC.